Following are 27 T cell receptor beta chains from one sample sequenced in a study of human T cells and chemical hapten exposure. Time point indicated: patch test 1, 2 weeks after DPC sensitization. Sample treatment: therapeutic diphenylcyclopropenone sensitization with weekly scalp DPC. MiXCR was run by TCRdb on the RACE reads, yielding one entry per CDR3 protein. The repertoire has tens of thousands of distinct CDR3 sequences, approximately 9.3% of them found once; the top ten carry 10% to 15%. The sample here was whole blood, taken in connection with sensitization to the hapten diphenylcyclopropenone (DPC). All receptors come from a middle-aged woman with alopecia areata. Some clones in this sample may be carry-over from other donors' samples.

This clonotype was observed at least ten times. The junction departs from the called germline gene at one end, perhaps through a read error. The CDR3 DNA is TGTGCCAGCAGCGGAAGGGGCTCCCACGAGCAGTACTTC. Its protein product is CASSGRGSHEQYF. This chain links TRBV5-4 with TRBJ2-7, with TRBD1 as a possible D gene (5 bases). Germline values: CDR1 SGHNT, CDR2 YYREEE (reference sequence). The CDR3 is made up of 13 amino acids.

In its sample, this clonotype was seen many times. V is TRBV11-2 and J is TRBJ2-2; the D gene is possibly TRBD1 (6 bases). The germline CDR1 and CDR2 sequences are SGHAT and FQNNGV. Trimming took off 2 bases at V and 5 bases at J, with 12 bases between the two ends. The CDR3 has 15 residues. CDR3 residues: CASSLSRGYTGELFF. CDR3 in DNA: TGTGCCAGCAGCTTATCCAGGGGTTATACCGGGGAGCTGTTTTTT.

This rearrangement joins TRBV4-1 to TRBJ1-6; D is uncertain. The V and J ends lost 2 bases and 5 bases respectively, with 10 bases between them. The CDR3 has 15 amino acids. In germline, CDR1 is MGHRA, CDR2 YSYEKL. The CDR3 region has the DNA TGCGCCAGCAGCCAAAGGATCGACCATAATTCACCCCTCCACTTT. Its translation is CASSQRIDHNSPLHF.

This clonotype was recorded at least ten times. The rearrangement joins TRBV30 to TRBJ1-1; D not resolved. V lost 0 bases to trimming and J lost 7 bases, with 9 bases between them. This CDR3 spans 12 amino acids. Germline values: CDR1 GTSNPN, CDR2 SVGIG (reference sequence). For the CDR3, the DNA is TGTGCCTGGAGTGTACATTCCGTTGAAGCTTTCTTT. Translation: CAWSVHSVEAFF. Supplemented by reference TRBV30 and TRBJ1-1, the full variable domain reads SQTIHQWPATLVQPVGSPLSLECTVEGTSNPNLYWYRQAAGRGLQLLFYSVGIGQISSEVPQNLSASRPQDRQFILSSKKLLLSDSGFYLCAWSVHSVEAFFGQGTRLTVV.

The chain has TRBV10-1 and TRBJ2-2; D possibly corresponds to TRBD2 (5 bases). Trimming left V 7 bases short and J 8 bases short, with 8 bases between. Germline assignment: CDR1 WNHNN and CDR2 SYGVQD (reference sequence). This CDR3 is 11 amino acids long. This CDR3 reads CASMREGELFF. CDR3 coding DNA: TGCGCCAGCATGAGGGAGGGGGAGCTGTTTTTT.

This clonotype has ten or more counts. V usage is TRBV24-1 and J usage is TRBJ2-2; 8 nucleotides align to TRBD1. CDR1 is KGHDR and CDR2 is SFDVKD in the germline V gene. The V and J ends lost 3 bases and 5 bases, in that order; junction bases with no gene match: 4. This CDR3 is built from 15 residues. The CDR3 protein is CATSDPRQGTGELFF. For the CDR3, the DNA is TGTGCCACCAGTGATCCCCGACAGGGGACCGGGGAGCTGTTTTTT.

The table lists this clonotype with a few counts. V gene TRBV11-3 combines with J gene TRBJ2-3, with TRBD1 identical over 9 bases. This CDR3 is built from 17 residues. V shed 3 bases, J shed 1 base, and the junction held 8 bases outside the gene matches. Germline CDR1 is SGHNT and CDR2 is YENEEA. The CDR3 nucleotides read TGTGCCAGCAGCTTTACAGGGGGCGCTTATCGCACAGATACGCAGTATTTT. Protein: CASSFTGGAYRTDTQYF.

This clonotype was picked up a small number of times. The chain combines TRBV29-1 with TRBJ2-1; TRBD1 matches at 10 bases. CDR1 and CDR2 from the germline V gene are SQVTM and ANQGSEA. The junction had 4 bases not matched to a gene; V was cut back by 4 bases and J by 4 bases. The CDR3 runs 14 residues. The CDR3 protein is CSVGDRGGYNEQFF. The CDR3 coding sequence is TGCAGCGTTGGGGACAGGGGAGGTTACAATGAGCAGTTCTTC.

The chain has TRBV28 and TRBJ2-5, with a tentative D call TRBD1 (6 bases). V lost 9 bases and J 0 bases, leaving 11 bases between the germline ends. Germline V gene sequence: CDR1 MDHEN, CDR2 SYDVKM. The CDR3 has 13 amino acids. CDR3 bases: TGTGCCAGTGGCAGGGGTCACCAAGAGACCCAGTACTTC. This encodes CASGRGHQETQYF.

This clonotype showed up just a few times. The chain couples TRBV11-2 to TRBJ1-6; TRBD1 might be the D (6 bases). Germline loops: CDR1 SGHAT, CDR2 FQNNGV. The CDR3 totals 16 residues. Trimming took off 4 bases at V and 5 bases at J, with 15 bases between the two ends. The CDR3 loop is CASSSVTGTHNSPLHF. The CDR3 DNA reads as TGTGCCAGCAGCTCCGTTACAGGGACCCATAATTCACCCCTCCACTTT.

This clonotype occurred many times. J is TRBJ1-2 and V is TRBV12-3 or TRBV12-4; 11 bases agree with TRBD1. Trimming took 6 bases from V and 7 from J; bases not matched to a gene: 4. CDR3 length: 13 amino acids. CDR3 DNA: TGTGCCAGCAGCCGGACAGGGGGCAGTGGCTACACCTTC. Translation gives CASSRTGGSGYTF.

The genes are TRBV12-3 or TRBV12-4 and TRBJ2-1; 10 positions match TRBD1. This CDR3 region has 13 residues. After removal of 10 bases from V and 7 bases from J, the junction contained 7 bases not matched to a gene. In nucleotides, the CDR3 is TGTGCCACCGGACAGGGGGTCTCAAATGAGCAGTTCTTC. Its translation: CATGQGVSNEQFF.

CDR3 nucleotides: TGTGCCAGCAGCGTTGCCAATGACAATGAGCAGTTCTTC. Translated, it gives CASSVANDNEQFF. The genes are TRBV9 and TRBJ2-1; no clear D. The CDR3 runs to 13 residues. Trimming pared 2 bases from V and 5 bases from J, leaving 8 bases between. Germline V CDR1 and CDR2: SGDLS, YYNGEE. The whole variable domain, remainder taken from reference TRBV9 and TRBJ2-1, is DSGVTQTPKHLITATGQRVTLRCSPRSGDLSVYWYQQSLDQGLQFLIQYYNGEERAKGNILERFSAQQFPDLHSELNLSSLELGDSALYFCASSVANDNEQFFGPGTRLTVL.

This clonotype came up a few times. This chain uses TRBV30 with TRBJ1-4; D uncertain. This CDR3 is built from 12 residues. The ends were cut back, 0 bases at V and 8 bases at J, with 7 bases in the middle. The V gene's germline CDR1 is GTSNPN and CDR2 SVGIG (reference sequence). This chain's CDR3 is CAWSVLREKLFF. The CDR3 nucleotides read TGTGCCTGGAGTGTACTAAGGGAAAAACTGTTTTTT.

The sample holds many counts of this clonotype. This chain uses TRBV20-1 with TRBJ2-3; 8 nucleotides line up with TRBD1. V was pared by 4 bases and J by 5 bases, with 8 bases of the junction left unmatched. The CDR3 extends over 14 amino acids. Germline lookup yields CDR1 DFQATT and CDR2 SNEGSKA (reference sequence). The CDR3: CSATLDRERDTQYF. The DNA of the CDR3 is TGCAGTGCTACCCTGGACAGGGAAAGAGATACGCAGTATTTT.

This clonotype was picked up many times. The chain is built from TRBV3-1 and TRBJ2-1, with no clear D. The CDR3 is made up of 14 amino acids. V was shortened by 3 bases and J by 6 bases, with 12 bases between the two germline ends. Per germline, CDR1 LGHDT and CDR2 YNNKEL (reference sequence). The CDR3 loop is CASSQTPSVNEQFF. As DNA, the CDR3 is TGTGCCAGCAGCCAGACCCCTTCAGTCAATGAGCAGTTCTTC.

This clonotype was observed at least ten times. The CDR3 bases are TGTGCCAGCCTTGGAGACAGGGTATTTGGCTACACCTTC. Protein product: CASLGDRVFGYTF. This chain connects TRBV6-6 to TRBJ1-2; 7 bases fit TRBD1. CDR1 and CDR2 (germline): MNHNY, SVGAGI (reference sequence). The V and J ends lost 8 bases and 7 bases, in that order; junction bases with no gene match: 10. This CDR3 comprises 13 residues.

This clonotype was observed a few times. The V and J genes are TRBV29-1 and TRBJ2-3; 10 nucleotides agree with TRBD2. Germline CDR1 SQVTM, CDR2 ANQGSEA. V dropped 3 bases and J dropped 4; count of bases not matched to a gene: 10. The CDR3 runs 16 residues. CDR3 in amino acids: CSVDGVSGGAPDTQYF. The CDR3 DNA reads TGCAGCGTTGATGGAGTGAGCGGGGGGGCCCCAGATACGCAGTATTTT.

As concerns this clonotype: A clone one base away is much larger, so this may be a read error. The genes are TRBV7-2 and TRBJ2-2; 9 bases map to TRBD2. Germline CDR1 and CDR2: SGHTA and FQGNSA. V lost 1 base and J lost 6; bases outside the gene matches: 12. The CDR3 covers 18 residues. The CDR3 DNA is TGTGCCAGCAGCTTAGACTGGCTAGCGGGGATTAGCGCCGGGGAGCTGTTTTTT. This encodes CASSLDWLAGISAGELFF.

The sample holds a few counts of this clonotype. The gene calls are TRBV7-2 and TRBJ2-5; the match to TRBD2 covers 16 bases. From germline, CDR1 is SGHTA and CDR2 FQGNSA. Trimming at V came to 2 bases and at J to 5 bases, leaving 14 bases not matched to a gene. The CDR3 runs to 20 residues. The CDR3 is CASSLSFPGTSGGAGETQYF. Written as DNA, the CDR3 is TGTGCCAGCAGCTTATCTTTTCCCGGGACTAGCGGGGGGGCCGGCGAGACCCAGTACTTC.

This clonotype was counted at least ten times. V usage is TRBV6-6 and J usage is TRBJ1-2; D ambiguous. V dropped 0 bases and J dropped 7 bases, with 18 bases sitting between them. Germline assignment: CDR1 MNHNY and CDR2 SVGAGI (reference sequence). The CDR3 is made up of 16 amino acids. CDR3 residues: CASSYSPKRWVTGYTF. CDR3 nucleotide sequence: TGTGCCAGCAGTTACTCCCCTAAGCGCTGGGTTACTGGCTACACCTTC.

This clonotype was seen a few times. The chain links TRBV4-1 to TRBJ2-7; 8 nucleotides agree with TRBD2. Germline V gene lookup returns CDR1 MGHRA and CDR2 YSYEKL. This CDR3 region has 15 residues. Trimming removed 4 bases from V and 1 base from J; junction bases left unmatched: 6. For the CDR3, the DNA is TGCGCCAGCAGCCCCCGGACTAGCCAATCCTACGAGCAGTACTTC. Residues: CASSPRTSQSYEQYF.

This clonotype was detected a few times. The chain uses TRBV27 and TRBJ2-7; D is ambiguous. CDR3 size: 14 residues. The V gene's germline CDR1 is MNHEY and CDR2 SMNVEV (reference sequence). Between the trimmed V and J ends, which lost 3 bases and 0 bases, there was a span of 9 bases. The CDR3 nucleotides read TGTGCCAGCAGTTTCTCGGGCAGCTCCTACGAGCAGTACTTC. It specifies CASSFSGSSYEQYF.

This clonotype was seen a few times. The genes are TRBV7-3 and TRBJ2-5, with D perhaps TRBD1 or TRBD2 (5 bases each). From germline, CDR1 is SGHTA and CDR2 FQGTGA. The CDR3 totals 13 residues. V was clipped by 4 bases and J by 7 bases, with 13 bases between them. This chain's CDR3 is CASSYDRDGTQYF. The CDR3 region has the DNA TGTGCCAGCAGCTACGATCGGGACGGGACCCAGTACTTC.

Here the CDR3 DNA reads TGTGCCAGTAGTGTCCGGGACACTTTAGCCAAAAACATTCAGTACTTC. Translation gives CASSVRDTLAKNIQYF. The chain has TRBV19 and TRBJ2-4, with TRBD1 as a possible D gene (6 bases). Between the trimmed V and J ends, which lost 5 bases and 0 bases, there was a span of 14 bases. The CDR3 is 16 residues long. Germline CDR1 LNHDA, CDR2 SQIVND (reference sequence).

This clonotype was counted between two and nine times. This chain links TRBV29-1 with TRBJ1-1, with a weak D call TRBD1 (6 bases). The ends were cut back, 6 bases at V and 1 base at J, with 6 bases in the middle. Germline V lookup: CDR1 SQVTM, CDR2 ANQGSEA. This CDR3 has 11 amino acids. CDR3 sequence reads: CSVGQNTEAFF. The CDR3 bases are TGCAGCGTGGGACAGAACACTGAAGCTTTCTTT.

This clonotype was observed a handful of times. The chain is built from TRBV30 and TRBJ1-2; TRBD1 matches 9 bases. Germline V lookup: CDR1 GTSNPN, CDR2 SVGIG (reference sequence). After removal of 3 bases from V and 4 bases from J, the junction contained 9 bases not matched to a gene. The CDR3 runs to 15 residues. The CDR3 reads CAWSQYTGGSYGYTF. Written as DNA, the CDR3 is TGTGCCTGGAGCCAATATACAGGGGGCTCCTATGGCTACACCTTC.